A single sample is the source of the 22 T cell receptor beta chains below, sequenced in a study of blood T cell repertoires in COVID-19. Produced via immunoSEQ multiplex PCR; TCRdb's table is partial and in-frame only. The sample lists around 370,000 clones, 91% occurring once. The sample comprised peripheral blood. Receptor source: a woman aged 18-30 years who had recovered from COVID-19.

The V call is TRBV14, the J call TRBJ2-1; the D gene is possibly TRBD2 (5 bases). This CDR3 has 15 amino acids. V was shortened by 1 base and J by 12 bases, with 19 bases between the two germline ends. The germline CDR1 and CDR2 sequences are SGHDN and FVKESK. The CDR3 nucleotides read TGTGCCAGCAGCCAAGTGCGGGCTCTTGTGAGTGGGCAGTTCTTC. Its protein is CASSQVRALVSGQFF.

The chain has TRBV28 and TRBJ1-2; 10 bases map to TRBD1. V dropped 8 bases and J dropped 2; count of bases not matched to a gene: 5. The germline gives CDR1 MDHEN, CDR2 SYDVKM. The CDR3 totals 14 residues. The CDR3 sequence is CASGPGQGNYGYTF. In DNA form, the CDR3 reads TGTGCCAGCGGCCCGGGACAGGGGAACTATGGCTACACCTTC.

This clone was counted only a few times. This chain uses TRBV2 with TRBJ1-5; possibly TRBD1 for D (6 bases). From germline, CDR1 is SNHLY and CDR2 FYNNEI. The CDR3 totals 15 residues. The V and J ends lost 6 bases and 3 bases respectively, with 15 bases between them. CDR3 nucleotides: TGTGCCAGCAGCGAGGGGGACCTGGCCAATCAGCCCCAGCATTTT. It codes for CASSEGDLANQPQHF. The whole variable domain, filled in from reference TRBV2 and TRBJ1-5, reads EPEVTQTPSHQVTQMGQEVILRCVPISNHLYFYWYRQILGQKVEFLVSFYNNEISEKSEIFDDQFSVERPDGSNFTLKIRSTKLEDSAMYFCASSEGDLANQPQHFGDGTRLSIL.

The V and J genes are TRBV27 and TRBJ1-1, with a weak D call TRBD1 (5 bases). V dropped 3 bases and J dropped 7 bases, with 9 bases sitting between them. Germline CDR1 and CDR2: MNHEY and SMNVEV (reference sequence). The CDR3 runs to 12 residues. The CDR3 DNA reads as TGTGCCAGCAGTTTGGGGGGTGTTGAAGCTTTCTTT. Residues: CASSLGGVEAFF.

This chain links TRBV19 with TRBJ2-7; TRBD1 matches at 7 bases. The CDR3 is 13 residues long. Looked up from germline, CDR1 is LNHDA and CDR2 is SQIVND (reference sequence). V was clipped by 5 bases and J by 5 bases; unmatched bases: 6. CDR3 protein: CASSARQGDEQYV. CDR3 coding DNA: TGTGCCAGTAGTGCAAGACAGGGTGACGAGCAGTACGTC.

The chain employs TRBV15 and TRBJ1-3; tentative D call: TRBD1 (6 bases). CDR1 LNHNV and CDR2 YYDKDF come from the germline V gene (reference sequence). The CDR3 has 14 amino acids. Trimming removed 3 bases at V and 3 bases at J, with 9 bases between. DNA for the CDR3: TGTGCCACCAGCAGTAGGACAGTTGGAAACACCATATATTTT. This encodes CATSSRTVGNTIYF.

The CDR3 DNA is TGTGCCAGCAGTGTAGTAGCGGGAGAAGCCTCCTACAATGAGCAGTTCTTC. It codes for CASSVVAGEASYNEQFF. The gene calls are TRBV6-1 and TRBJ2-1; TRBD2 agrees at 9 bases. Germline trimming cut 4 bases from V and 0 bases from J; bases unmatched to any gene: 7. The CDR3 extends over 17 amino acids. Germline V CDR1 and CDR2: MNHNS, SASEGT.

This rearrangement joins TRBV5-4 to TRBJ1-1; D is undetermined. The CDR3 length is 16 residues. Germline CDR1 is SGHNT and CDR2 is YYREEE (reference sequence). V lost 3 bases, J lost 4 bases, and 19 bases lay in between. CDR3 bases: TGTGCCAGCAGCTCTCCGGGATATCCTTGGGCCACTGAAGCTTTCTTT. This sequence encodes CASSSPGYPWATEAFF.

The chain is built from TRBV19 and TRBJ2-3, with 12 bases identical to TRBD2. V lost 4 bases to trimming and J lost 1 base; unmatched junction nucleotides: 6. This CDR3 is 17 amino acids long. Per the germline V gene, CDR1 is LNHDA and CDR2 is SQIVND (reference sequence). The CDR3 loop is CASSKASGRAGTDTQYF. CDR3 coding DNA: TGTGCCAGTAGTAAGGCTAGCGGGAGGGCCGGCACAGATACGCAGTATTTT.

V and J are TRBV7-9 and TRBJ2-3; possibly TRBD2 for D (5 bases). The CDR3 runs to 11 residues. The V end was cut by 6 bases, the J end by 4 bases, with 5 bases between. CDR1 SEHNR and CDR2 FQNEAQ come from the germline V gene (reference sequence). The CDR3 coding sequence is TGTGCCAGCAGTAGCGCAGATACGCAGTATTTT. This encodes CASSSADTQYF.

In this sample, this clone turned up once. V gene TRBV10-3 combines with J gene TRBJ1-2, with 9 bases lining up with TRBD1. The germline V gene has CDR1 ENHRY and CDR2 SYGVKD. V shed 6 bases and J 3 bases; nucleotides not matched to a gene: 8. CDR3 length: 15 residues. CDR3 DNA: TGTGCCATCAGGGGAGGGGACAGGGAACACTATGGCTACACCTTC. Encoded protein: CAIRGGDREHYGYTF.

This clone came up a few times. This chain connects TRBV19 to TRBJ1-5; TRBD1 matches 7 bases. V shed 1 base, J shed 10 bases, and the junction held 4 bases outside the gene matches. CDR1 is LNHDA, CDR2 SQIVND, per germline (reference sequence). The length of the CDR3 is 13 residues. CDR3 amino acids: CASSIGQGGPQHF. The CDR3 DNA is TGTGCCAGTAGTATAGGACAGGGAGGACCCCAGCATTTT. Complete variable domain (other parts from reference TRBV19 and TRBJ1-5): DGGITQSPKYLFRKEGQNVTLSCEQNLNHDAMYWYRQDPGQGLRLIYYSQIVNDFQKGDIAEGYSVSREKKESFPLTVTSAQKNPTAFYLCASSIGQGGPQHFGDGTRLSIL.

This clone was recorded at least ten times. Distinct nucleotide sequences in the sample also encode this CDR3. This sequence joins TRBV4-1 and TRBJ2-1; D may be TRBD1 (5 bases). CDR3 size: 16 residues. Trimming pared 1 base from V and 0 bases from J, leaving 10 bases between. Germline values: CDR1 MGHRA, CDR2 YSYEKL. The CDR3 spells CASSQVDILSYNEQFF. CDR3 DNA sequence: TGCGCCAGCAGCCAAGTGGACATCCTCTCCTACAATGAGCAGTTCTTC.

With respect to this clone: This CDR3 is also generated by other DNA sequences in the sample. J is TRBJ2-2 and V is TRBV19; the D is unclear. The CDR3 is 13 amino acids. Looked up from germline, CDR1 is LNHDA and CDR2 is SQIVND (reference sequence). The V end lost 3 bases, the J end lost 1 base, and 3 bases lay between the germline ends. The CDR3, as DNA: TGTGCCAGTAGTATCCAGAACACCGGGGAGCTGTTTTTT. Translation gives CASSIQNTGELFF.

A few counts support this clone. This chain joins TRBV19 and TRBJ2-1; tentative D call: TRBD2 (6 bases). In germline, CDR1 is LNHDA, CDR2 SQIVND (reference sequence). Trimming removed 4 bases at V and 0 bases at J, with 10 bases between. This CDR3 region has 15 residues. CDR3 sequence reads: CASSTLRDSYNEQFF. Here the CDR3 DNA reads TGTGCCAGTAGTACTTTGCGGGACTCCTACAATGAGCAGTTCTTC.

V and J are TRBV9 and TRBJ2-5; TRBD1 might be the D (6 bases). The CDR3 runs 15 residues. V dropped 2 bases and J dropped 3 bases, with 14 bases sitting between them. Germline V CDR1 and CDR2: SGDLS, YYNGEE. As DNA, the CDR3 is TGTGCCAGCAGCGTCTTGGGACAAAGTGAAGAGACCCAGTACTTC. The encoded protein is CASSVLGQSEETQYF.

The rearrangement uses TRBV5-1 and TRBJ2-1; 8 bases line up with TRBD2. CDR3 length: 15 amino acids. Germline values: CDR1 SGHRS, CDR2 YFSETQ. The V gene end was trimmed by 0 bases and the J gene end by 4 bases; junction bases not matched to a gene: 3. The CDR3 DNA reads TGCGCCAGCAGCTTGGAGGCTAGCGGGTACAATGAGCAGTTCTTC. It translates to CASSLEASGYNEQFF.

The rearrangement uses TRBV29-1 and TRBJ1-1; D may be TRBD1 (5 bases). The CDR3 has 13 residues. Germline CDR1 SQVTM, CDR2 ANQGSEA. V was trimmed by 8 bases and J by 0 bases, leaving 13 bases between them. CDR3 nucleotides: TGCAGCACGTCCCCAGGGATGAACACTGAAGCTTTCTTT. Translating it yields CSTSPGMNTEAFF.

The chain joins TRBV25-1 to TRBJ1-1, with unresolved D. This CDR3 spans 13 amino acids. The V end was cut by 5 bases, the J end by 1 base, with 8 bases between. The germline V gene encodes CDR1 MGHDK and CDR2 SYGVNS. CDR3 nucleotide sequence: TGTGCCAGCAGTTTTCAGGCGAACACTGAAGCTTTCTTT. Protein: CASSFQANTEAFF.

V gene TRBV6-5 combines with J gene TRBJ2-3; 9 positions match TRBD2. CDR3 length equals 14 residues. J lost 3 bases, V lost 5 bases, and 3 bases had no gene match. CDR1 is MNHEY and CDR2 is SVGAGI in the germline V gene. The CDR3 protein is CASSRSGRTDTQYF. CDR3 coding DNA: TGTGCCAGCAGTCGAAGCGGGAGGACAGATACGCAGTATTTT.

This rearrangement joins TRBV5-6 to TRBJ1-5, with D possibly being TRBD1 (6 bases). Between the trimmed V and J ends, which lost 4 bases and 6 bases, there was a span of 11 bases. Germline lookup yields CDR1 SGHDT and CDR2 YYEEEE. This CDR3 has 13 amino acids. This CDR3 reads CASSAAGVQPQHF. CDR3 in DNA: TGTGCCAGCAGCGCCGCAGGGGTTCAGCCCCAGCATTTT.

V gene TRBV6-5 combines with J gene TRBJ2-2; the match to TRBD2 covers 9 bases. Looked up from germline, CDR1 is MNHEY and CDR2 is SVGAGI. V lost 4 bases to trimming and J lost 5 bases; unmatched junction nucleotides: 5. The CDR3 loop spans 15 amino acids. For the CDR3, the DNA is TGTGCCAGCAGTTTATCTAGCGGGATTACCGGGGAGCTGTTTTTT. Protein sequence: CASSLSSGITGELFF.